Shown below are 9 T cell receptor beta chains from a single sample sequenced in a study of graft-versus-host responses after intestinal transplantation. Sequencing used immunoSEQ multiplex PCR; TCRdb keeps in-frame clones, though not all of them. The sample records roughly 14,000 clones, approximately 30% being singletons. The input for sequencing was alloreactive CD4+ T cells from a mixed lymphocyte reaction culture, taken before intestinal transplant. Subset denoted: CFSE-low proliferating T cells sorted from roughly 6-day pre-transplant mixed lymphocyte reaction (GvH or HvG direction). These receptor sequences come from a human patient who received an intestinal transplant.

This clone was seen more than once but under ten times. The chain has TRBV6-1 and TRBJ1-4, with D possibly TRBD1 on 5 matching bases. The V and J ends lost 7 bases and 4 bases respectively, with 13 bases between them. The germline CDR1 and CDR2 sequences are MNHNS and SASEGT. The CDR3 has 14 amino acids. The CDR3: CASTQGRFNEKLFF. For the CDR3, the DNA is TGTGCCAGCACCCAGGGCAGGTTTAATGAAAAACTGTTTTTT.

CDR3: CASSLSQELNNSPLHF. CDR3 nucleotides: TGCGCCAGCAGCTTGTCCCAGGAACTAAATAATTCACCCCTCCACTTT. The V gene is TRBV5-1, the J gene TRBJ1-6, with D unclear. CDR1 is SGHRS and CDR2 is YFSETQ in the germline V gene. This CDR3 has 16 amino acids. The ends were cut back, 1 base at V and 5 bases at J, with 13 bases in the middle.

This chain connects TRBV19 to TRBJ2-5, with 7 bases matching TRBD2. The CDR3 runs to 15 residues. V shed 4 bases and J 2 bases; nucleotides not matched to a gene: 7. Germline assignment: CDR1 LNHDA and CDR2 SQIVND (reference sequence). As DNA, the CDR3 is TGTGCCAGTAGTACCACTAGCGTCTATCAAGAGACCCAGTACTTC. Translating it yields CASSTTSVYQETQYF.

J is TRBJ2-5 and V is TRBV29-1, with 7 bases that match TRBD2. This CDR3 is 14 amino acids long. CDR1 is SQVTM, CDR2 ANQGSEA, per germline. Trimming removed 0 bases from V and 4 bases from J; junction bases left unmatched: 5. The CDR3 DNA reads TGCAGCGTTGAAGATCGGGGGAGGGGAGAGACCCAGTACTTC. It is translated as CSVEDRGRGETQYF.

The CDR3 here is CASTGLYEQYF. As DNA, the CDR3 is TGTGCCAGCACGGGGCTCTACGAGCAGTACTTC. The gene calls are TRBV6-5 and TRBJ2-7; D is perhaps TRBD1 or TRBD2 (5 bases each). This CDR3 is 11 amino acids long. Trimming pared 7 bases from V and 3 bases from J, leaving 7 bases between. Germline V gene sequence: CDR1 MNHEY, CDR2 SVGAGI.

The CDR3 loop reads CASSPLGGFGEKLFF. The DNA of the CDR3 is TGTGCCAGCTCACCACTAGGCGGTTTCGGTGAAAAACTGTTTTTT. The gene calls are TRBV18 and TRBJ1-4; D uncertain. This CDR3 has 15 residues. The germline V gene has CDR1 KGHSH and CDR2 LQKENI. V was pared by 1 base and J by 7 bases, with 13 bases between.

The CDR3 loop is CASSTSGVEQYF. The CDR3 bases are TGTGCCAGCAGCACCTCAGGGGTCGAGCAGTACTTC. The chain employs TRBV6-5 and TRBJ2-7; D might be TRBD1 (6 bases). V was cut by 6 bases and J by 6 bases, with 12 bases left in between. CDR3 size: 12 residues. Germline V gene sequence: CDR1 MNHEY, CDR2 SVGAGI.

Only a few counts were recorded for this clone. The chain couples TRBV4-2 to TRBJ2-7; D remains ambiguous. The CDR3 covers 14 residues. Germline V lookup: CDR1 LGHNA, CDR2 YNFKEQ. V was cut by 0 bases and J by 2 bases, with 8 bases left in between. Here the CDR3 DNA reads TGTGCCAGCAGCCAAGAACGGGCTACCTACGAGCAGTACTTC. It encodes CASSQERATYEQYF.

Notes on this clone: One end of the junction varies from germline; a read error may be responsible. V and J are TRBV6-5 and TRBJ1-1; perhaps TRBD1 as D (6 bases). Per germline, CDR1 MNHEY and CDR2 SVGAGI. The CDR3 contains 12 residues. The CDR3 is CASSDSVGAAFF. The CDR3, as DNA: TGTGCCAGCAGTGACTCTGTGGGGGCGGCTTTCTTT.